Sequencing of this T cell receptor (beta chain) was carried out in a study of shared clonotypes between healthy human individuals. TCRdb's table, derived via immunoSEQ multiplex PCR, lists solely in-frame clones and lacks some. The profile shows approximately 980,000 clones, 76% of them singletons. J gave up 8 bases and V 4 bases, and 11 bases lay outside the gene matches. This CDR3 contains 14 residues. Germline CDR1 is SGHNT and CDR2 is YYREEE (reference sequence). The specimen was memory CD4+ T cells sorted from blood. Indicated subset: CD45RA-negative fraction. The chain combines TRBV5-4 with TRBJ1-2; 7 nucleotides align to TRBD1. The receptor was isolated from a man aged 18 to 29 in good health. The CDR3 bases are TGTGCCAGCAGCCCGGTAGAAGACAGGGAAGGCTACACCTTC. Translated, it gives CASSPVEDREGYTF.